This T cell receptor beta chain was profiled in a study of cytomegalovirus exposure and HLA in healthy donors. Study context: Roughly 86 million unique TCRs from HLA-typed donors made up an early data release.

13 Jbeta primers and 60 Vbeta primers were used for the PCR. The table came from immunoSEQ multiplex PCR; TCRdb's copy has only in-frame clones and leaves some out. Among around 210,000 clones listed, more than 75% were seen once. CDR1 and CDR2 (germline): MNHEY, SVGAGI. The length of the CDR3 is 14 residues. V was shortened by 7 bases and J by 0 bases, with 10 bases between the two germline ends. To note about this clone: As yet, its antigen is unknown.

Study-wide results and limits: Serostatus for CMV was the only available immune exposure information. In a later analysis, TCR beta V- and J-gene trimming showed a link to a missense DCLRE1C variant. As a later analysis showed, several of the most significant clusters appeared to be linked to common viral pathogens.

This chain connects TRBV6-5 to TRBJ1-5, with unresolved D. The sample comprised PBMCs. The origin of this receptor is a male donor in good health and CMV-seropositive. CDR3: CASIGVYSNQPQHF. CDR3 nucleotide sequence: TGTGCCAGCATCGGGGTTTATAGCAATCAGCCCCAGCATTTT.